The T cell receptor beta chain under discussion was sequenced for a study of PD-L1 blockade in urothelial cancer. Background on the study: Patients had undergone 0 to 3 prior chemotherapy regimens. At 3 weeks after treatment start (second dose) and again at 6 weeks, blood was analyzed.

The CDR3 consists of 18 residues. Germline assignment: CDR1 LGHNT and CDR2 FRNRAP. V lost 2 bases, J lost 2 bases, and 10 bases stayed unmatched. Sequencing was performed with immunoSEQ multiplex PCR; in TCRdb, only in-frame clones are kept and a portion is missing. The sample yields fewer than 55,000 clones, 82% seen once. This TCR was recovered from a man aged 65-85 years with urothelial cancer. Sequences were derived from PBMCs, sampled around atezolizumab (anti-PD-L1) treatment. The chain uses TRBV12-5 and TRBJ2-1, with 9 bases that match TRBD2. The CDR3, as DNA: TGTGCTAGTGGTTTGACTACCCTTAGCGGGAGCCCCTACAATGAGCAGTTCTTC. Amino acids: CASGLTTLSGSPYNEQFF.